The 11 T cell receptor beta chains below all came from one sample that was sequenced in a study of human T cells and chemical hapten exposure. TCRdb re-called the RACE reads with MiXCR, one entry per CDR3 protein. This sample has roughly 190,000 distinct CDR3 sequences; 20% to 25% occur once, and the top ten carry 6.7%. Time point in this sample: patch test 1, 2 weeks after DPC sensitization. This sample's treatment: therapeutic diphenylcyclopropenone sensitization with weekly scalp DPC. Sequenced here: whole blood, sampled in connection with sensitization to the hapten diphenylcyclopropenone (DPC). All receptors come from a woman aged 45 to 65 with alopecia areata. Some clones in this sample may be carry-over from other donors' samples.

The CDR3, as DNA: TGTGCCAGCAGCACGGACAGGGTGGGTTCTGGGGCCAACGTCCTGACTTTC. Its protein product is CASSTDRVGSGANVLTF. The chain carries TRBV7-9 and TRBJ2-6; 8 nucleotides align to TRBD1. J was trimmed by 1 base and V by 5 bases; bases with no gene match: 7. Germline lookup yields CDR1 SEHNR and CDR2 FQNEAQ (reference sequence). The CDR3 sequence is 17 residues long.

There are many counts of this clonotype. CDR3 nucleotide sequence: TGTGCCAGCAGTCGTCCTAGCGGGAGGTACAATGAGCAGTTCTTC. This sequence encodes CASSRPSGRYNEQFF. The J gene is TRBJ2-1, the V gene TRBV7-2; 11 bases map to TRBD2. Germline V CDR1 and CDR2: SGHTA, FQGNSA. The CDR3 is 15 residues long. Trimming removed 6 bases from V and 4 bases from J; junction bases left unmatched: 5.

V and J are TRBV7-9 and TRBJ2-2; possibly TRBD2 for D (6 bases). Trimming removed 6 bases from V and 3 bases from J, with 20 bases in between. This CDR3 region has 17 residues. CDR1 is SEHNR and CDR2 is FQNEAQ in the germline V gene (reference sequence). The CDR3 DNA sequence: TGTGCCAGCAGGCCCCGGGTAGGAGGGGCTCACACCGGGGAGCTGTTTTTT. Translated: CASRPRVGGAHTGELFF.

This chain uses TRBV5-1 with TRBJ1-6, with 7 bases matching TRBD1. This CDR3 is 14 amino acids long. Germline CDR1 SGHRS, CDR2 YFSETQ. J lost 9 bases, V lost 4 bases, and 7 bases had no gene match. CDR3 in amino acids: CASSTTGDGSPLHF. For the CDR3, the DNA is TGCGCCAGCAGCACAACAGGGGATGGTTCACCCCTCCACTTT.

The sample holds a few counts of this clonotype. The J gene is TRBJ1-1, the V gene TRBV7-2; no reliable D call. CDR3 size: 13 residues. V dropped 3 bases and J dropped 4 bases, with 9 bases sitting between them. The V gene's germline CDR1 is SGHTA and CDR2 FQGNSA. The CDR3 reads CASSLEGFTEAFF. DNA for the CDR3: TGTGCCAGCAGCTTGGAAGGCTTCACTGAAGCTTTCTTT.

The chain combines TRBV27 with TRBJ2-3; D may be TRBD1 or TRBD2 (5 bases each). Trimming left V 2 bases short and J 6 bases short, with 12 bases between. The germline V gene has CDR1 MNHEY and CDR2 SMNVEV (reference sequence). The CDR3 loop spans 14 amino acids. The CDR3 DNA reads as TGTGCCAGCAGTTTAAGTACCTGGGGGGATACGCAGTATTTT. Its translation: CASSLSTWGDTQYF.

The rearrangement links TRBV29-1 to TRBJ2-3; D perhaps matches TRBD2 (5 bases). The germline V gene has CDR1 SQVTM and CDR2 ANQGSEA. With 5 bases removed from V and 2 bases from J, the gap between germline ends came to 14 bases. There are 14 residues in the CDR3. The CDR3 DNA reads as TGCAGCGTTCCGTCCAGCGGCTCCACAGATACGCAGTATTTT. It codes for CSVPSSGSTDTQYF.

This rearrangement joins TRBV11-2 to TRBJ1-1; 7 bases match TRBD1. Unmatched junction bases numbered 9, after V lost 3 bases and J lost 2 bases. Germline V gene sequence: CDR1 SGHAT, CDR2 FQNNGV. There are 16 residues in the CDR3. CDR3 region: CASSFKRGLGNTEAFF. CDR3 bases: TGTGCCAGCAGCTTCAAGAGGGGGCTGGGAAACACTGAAGCTTTCTTT.

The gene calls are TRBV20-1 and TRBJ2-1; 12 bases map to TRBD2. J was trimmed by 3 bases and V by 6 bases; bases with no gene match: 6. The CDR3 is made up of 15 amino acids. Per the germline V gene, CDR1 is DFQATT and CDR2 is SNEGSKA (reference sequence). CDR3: CSASQTSGSYNEQFF. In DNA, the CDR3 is TGCAGTGCCTCCCAGACTAGCGGGAGCTACAATGAGCAGTTCTTC.

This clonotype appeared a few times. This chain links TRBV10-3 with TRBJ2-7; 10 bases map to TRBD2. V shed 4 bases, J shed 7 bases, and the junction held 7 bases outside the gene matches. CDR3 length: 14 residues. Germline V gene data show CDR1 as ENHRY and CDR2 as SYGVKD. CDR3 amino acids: CAISGAGGPGEQYF. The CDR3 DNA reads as TGTGCCATCAGTGGAGCGGGAGGGCCCGGTGAGCAGTACTTC.

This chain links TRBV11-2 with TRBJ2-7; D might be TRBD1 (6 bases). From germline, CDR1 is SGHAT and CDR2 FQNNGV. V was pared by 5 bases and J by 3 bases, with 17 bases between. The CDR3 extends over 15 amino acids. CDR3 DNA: TGTGCCAGCAGCCTCAGTTCTCAGGGGTACTACGAGCAGTACTTC. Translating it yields CASSLSSQGYYEQYF.